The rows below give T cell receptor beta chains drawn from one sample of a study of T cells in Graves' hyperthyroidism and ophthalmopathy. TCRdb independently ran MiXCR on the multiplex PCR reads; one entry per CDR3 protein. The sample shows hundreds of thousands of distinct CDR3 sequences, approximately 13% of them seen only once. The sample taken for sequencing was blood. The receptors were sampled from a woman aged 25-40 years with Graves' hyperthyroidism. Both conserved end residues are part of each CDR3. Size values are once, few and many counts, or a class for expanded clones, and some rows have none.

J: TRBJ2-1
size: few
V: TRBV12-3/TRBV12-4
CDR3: CASSYRGTSVGEQFF

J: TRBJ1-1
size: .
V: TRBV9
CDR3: CASSVGTDRPGNTEAFF

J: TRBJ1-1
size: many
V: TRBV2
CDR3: CASSEQGPMNTEAFF

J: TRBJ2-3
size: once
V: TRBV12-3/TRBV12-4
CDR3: CASSQGLAGGPTDTQYF

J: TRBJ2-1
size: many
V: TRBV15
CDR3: CATSRDLWEGLNEQFF

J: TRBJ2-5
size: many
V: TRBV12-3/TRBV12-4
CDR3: CASSSRDREETQYF

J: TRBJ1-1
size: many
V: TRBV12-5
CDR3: CASGSSGRRNTEAFF

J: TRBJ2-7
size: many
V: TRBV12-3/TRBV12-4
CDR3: CASSFPDRGLYEQYF

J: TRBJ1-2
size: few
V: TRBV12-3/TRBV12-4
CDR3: CASSSYPGTGEGYTF

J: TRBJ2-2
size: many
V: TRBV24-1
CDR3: CATSGLGTGGVEKNTGELFF

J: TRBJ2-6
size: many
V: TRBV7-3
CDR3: CASSMGTGANVLTF

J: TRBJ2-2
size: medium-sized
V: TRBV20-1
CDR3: CSARDSGTGDTGELFF

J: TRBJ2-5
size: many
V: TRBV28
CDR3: CASSLSGRAFEETQYF

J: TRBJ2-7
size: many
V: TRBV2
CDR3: CASSGMVAGLSSYEQYF

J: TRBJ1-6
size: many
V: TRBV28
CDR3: CASSRDRVNSPLHF

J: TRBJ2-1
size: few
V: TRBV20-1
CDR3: CSARDPRGYNEQFF

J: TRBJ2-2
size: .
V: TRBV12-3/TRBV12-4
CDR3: CASSLGGTRELFF

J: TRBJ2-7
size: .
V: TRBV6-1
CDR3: CASLSDSSYEQYF

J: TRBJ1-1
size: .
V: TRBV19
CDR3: CASSDRVLVTEAFF

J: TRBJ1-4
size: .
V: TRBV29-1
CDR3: CSVEKIGINNEKLFF

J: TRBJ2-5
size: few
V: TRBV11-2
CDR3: CASGPLAGTGFQETQYF

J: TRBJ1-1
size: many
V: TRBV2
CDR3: CASSEEVPGLVAEAFF

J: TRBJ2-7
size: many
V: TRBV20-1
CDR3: CSGRGGRGDYEQYF